This TCR gamma chain was documented in a study of Vδ1+ human thymocytes. Regarding the study as a whole: Thymic TRG and TRD repertoires appeared highly polyclonal, with Gaussian CDR3 length distributions.

V shed 0 bases and J 7 bases; nucleotides not matched to a gene: 9. The CDR3 length is 14 residues. Germline V lookup: CDR1 EGSNGY, CDR2 YDSYNSKV. RNA was extracted from the cells and then reverse transcribed. The CDR3 regions were amplified by multiplex PCR from V-gene primers to a constant-region primer. TCRdb reprocessed the multiplex PCR reads through CATT. The data contain tens of thousands of gamma-chain clones, 20% of them singletons. This clone was seen more than once but under ten times. Its antigen is unidentified. The same CDR3 can be traced to other DNA sequences in this sample. Sample: Vdelta1+ gamma-delta thymocytes from the thymus. Documented subset: FACS-sorted CD3+ TCRalphabeta- TCRVdelta1+ TCRVdelta2- thymocytes. The clonotype was recovered from a girl under three years old who had congenital heart surgery. The rearrangement joins TRGV2 to TRGJ1 or TRGJ2. CDR3 sequence (DNA): TGTGCCACCTGGGACGGGCCCTCCGGCTATAAGAAACTCTTT. Its protein product is CATWDGPSGYKKLF.